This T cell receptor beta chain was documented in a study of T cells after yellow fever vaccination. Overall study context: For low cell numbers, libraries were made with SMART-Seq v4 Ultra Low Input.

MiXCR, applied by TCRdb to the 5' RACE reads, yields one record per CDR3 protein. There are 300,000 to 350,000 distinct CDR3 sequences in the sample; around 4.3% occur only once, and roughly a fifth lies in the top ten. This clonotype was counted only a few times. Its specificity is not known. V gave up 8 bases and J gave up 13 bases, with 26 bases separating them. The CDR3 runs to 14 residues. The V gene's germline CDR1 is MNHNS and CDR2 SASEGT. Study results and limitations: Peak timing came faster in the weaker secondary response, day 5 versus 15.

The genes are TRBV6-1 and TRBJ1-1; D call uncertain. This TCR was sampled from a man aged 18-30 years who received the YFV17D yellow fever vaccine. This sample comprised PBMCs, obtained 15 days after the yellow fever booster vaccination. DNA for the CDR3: TGTGCCAGCGGTCTGGATCAAGACGTAAATGATGGTTTCTTT. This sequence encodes CASGLDQDVNDGFF.